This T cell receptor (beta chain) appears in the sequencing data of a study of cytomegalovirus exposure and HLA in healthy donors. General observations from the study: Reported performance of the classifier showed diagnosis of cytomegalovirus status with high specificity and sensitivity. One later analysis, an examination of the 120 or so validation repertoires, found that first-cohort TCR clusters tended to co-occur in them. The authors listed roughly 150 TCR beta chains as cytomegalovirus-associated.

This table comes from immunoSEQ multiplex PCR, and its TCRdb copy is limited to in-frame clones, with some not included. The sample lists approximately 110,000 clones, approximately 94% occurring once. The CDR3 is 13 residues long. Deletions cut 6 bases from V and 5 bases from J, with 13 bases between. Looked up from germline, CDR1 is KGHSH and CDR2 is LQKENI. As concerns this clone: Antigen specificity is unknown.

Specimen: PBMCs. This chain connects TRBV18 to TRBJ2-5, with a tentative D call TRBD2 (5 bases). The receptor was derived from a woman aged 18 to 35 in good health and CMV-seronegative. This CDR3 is CASSLALGETQYF. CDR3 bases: TGTGCCAGCTCTCTAGCCCTTGGCGAGACCCAGTACTTC.